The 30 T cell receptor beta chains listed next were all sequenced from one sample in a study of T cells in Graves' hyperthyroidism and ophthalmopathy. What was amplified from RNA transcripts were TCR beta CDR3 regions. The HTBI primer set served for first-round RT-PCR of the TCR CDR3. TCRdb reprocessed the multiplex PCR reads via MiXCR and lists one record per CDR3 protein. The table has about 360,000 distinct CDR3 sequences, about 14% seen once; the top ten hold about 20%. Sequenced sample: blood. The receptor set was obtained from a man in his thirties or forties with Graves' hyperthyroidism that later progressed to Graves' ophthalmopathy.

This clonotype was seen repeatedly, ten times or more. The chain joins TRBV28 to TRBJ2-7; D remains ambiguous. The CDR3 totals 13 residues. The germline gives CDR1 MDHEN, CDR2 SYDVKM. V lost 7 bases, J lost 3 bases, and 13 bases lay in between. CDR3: CASTLDRGYEQYF. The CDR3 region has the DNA TGTGCCAGCACTCTGGACCGAGGCTACGAGCAGTACTTC.

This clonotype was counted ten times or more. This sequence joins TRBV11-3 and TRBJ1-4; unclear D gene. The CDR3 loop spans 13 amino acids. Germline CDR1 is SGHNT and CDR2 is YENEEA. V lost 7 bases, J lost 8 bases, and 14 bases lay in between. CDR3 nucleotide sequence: TGTGCCAGCACCACGGGCAGGAAGGAAAAACTGTTTTTT. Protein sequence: CASTTGRKEKLFF.

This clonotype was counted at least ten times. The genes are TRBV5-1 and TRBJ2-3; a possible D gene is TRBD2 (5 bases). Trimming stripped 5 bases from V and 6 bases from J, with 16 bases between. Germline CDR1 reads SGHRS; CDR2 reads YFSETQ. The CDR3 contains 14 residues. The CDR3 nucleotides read TGCGCCAGCAGGGTGTGGCCCTCGGGGGATACGCAGTATTTT. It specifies CASRVWPSGDTQYF. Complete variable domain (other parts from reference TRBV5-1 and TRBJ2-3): KAGVTQTPRYLIKTRGQQVTLSCSPISGHRSVSWYQQTPGQGLQFLFEYFSETQRNKGNFPGRFSGRQFSNSRSEMNVSTLELGDSALYLCASRVWPSGDTQYFGPGTRLTVL.

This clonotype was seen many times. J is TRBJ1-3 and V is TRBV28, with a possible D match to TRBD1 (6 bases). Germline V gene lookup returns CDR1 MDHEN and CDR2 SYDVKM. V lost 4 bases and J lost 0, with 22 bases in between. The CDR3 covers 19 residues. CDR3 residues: CASSSLSEPGGRSGNTIYF. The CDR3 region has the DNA TGTGCCAGCAGTTCCCTTTCTGAGCCGGGGGGCCGCTCTGGAAACACCATATATTTT.

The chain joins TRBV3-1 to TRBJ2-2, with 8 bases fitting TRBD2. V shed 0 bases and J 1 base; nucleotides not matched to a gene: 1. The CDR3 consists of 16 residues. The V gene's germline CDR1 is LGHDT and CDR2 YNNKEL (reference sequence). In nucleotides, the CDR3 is TGTGCCAGCAGCCAAGATAGCGGGGAGAACACCGGGGAGCTGTTTTTT. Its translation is CASSQDSGENTGELFF.

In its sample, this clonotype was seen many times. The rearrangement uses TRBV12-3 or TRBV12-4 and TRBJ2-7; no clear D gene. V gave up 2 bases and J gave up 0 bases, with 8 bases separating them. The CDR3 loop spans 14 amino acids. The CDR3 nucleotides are TGTGCCAGCAGTTTAAATCGGCGCTCCTACGAGCAGTACTTC. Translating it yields CASSLNRRSYEQYF.

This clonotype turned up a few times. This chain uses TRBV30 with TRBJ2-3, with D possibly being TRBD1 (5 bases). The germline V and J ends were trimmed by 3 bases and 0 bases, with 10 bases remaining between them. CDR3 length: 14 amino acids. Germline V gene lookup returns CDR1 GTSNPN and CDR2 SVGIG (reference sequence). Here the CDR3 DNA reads TGTGCCTGGAGCCAGGGCTCTAGCACAGATACGCAGTATTTT. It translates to CAWSQGSSTDTQYF. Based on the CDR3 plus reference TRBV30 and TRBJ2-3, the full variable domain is SQTIHQWPATLVQPVGSPLSLECTVEGTSNPNLYWYRQAAGRGLQLLFYSVGIGQISSEVPQNLSASRPQDRQFILSSKKLLLSDSGFYLCAWSQGSSTDTQYFGPGTRLTVL.

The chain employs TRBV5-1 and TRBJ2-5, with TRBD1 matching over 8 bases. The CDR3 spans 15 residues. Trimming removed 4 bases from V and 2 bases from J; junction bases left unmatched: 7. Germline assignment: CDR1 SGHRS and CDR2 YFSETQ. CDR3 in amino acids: CASSPWDRTQETQYF. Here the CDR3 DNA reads TGCGCCAGCAGCCCCTGGGACAGGACTCAAGAGACCCAGTACTTC.

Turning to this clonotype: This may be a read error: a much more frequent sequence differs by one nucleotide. CDR3: CATSLANSYNKQFF. In nucleotides, the CDR3 is TGCGCCACCTCCCTAGCGAATTCCTACAATAAGCAGTTCTTC. The chain couples TRBV5-1 to TRBJ2-1, with a weak D call TRBD2 (6 bases). The germline gives CDR1 SGHRS, CDR2 YFSETQ. The CDR3 runs 14 residues.

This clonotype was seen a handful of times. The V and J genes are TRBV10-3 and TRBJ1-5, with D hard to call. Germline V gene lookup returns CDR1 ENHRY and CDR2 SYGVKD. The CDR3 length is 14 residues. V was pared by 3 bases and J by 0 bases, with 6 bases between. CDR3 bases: TGTGCCATCAGTGACGGCCGTAGCAATCAGCCCCAGCATTTT. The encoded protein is CAISDGRSNQPQHF.

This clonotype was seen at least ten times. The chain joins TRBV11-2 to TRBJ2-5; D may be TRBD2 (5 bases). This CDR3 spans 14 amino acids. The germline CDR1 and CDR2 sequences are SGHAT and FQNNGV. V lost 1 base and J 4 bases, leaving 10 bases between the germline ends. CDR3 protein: CASSLGGLRETQYF. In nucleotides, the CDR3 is TGTGCCAGCAGCTTAGGAGGGCTACGAGAGACCCAGTACTTC. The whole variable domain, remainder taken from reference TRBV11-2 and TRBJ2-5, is EAGVAQSPRYKIIEKRQSVAFWCNPISGHATLYWYQQILGQGPKLLIQFQNNGVVDDSQLPKDRFSAERLKGVDSTLKIQPAKLEDSAVYLCASSLGGLRETQYFGPGTRLLVL.

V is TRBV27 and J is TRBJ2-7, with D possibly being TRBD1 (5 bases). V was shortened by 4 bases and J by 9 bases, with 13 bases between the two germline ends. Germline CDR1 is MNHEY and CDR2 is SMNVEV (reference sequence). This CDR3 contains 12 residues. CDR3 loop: CASSSPLQGQYF. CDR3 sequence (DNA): TGTGCCAGCAGTTCCCCCCTCCAGGGGCAGTACTTC.

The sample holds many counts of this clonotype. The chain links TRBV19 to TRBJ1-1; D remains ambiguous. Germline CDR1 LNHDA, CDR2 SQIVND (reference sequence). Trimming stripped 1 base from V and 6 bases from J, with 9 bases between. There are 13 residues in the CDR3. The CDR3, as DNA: TGTGCCAGTAGTATAGTAGGTTGGGCTGAAGCTTTCTTT. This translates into CASSIVGWAEAFF.

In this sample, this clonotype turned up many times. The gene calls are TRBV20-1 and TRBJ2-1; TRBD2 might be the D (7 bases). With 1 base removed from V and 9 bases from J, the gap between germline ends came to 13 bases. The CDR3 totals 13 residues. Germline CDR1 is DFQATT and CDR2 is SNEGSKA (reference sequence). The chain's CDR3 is CSARARGALEQFF. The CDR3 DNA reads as TGCAGTGCTAGAGCCCGGGGGGCCCTTGAGCAGTTCTTC.

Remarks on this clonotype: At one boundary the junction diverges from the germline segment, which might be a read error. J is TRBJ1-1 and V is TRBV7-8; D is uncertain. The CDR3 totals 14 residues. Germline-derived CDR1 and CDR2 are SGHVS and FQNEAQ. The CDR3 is CASCLRESSTEAFF. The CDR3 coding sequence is TGTGCCAGCTGCTTAAGGGAATCCAGCACTGAAGCTTTCTTT.

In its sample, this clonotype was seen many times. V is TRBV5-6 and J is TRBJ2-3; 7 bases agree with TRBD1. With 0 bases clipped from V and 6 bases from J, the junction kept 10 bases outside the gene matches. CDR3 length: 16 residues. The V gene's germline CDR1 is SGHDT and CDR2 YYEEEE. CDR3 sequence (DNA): TGTGCCAGCAGCTTGGAGGATAGGGGGCGTGGCGATACGCAGTATTTT. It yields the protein CASSLEDRGRGDTQYF.

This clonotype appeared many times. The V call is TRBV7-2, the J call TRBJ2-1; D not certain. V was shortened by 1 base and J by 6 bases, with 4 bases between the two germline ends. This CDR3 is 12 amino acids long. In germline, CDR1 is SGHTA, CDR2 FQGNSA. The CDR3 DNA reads TGTGCCAGCAGCTTAGATCTCAATGAGCAGTTCTTC. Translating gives CASSLDLNEQFF.

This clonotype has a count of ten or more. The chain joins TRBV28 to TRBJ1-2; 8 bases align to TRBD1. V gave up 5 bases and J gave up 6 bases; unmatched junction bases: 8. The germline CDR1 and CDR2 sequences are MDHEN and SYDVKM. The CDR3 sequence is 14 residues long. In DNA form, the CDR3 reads TGTGCCAGCAGTCGGACAGGGCCGGTCAATGGCTACACCTTC. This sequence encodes CASSRTGPVNGYTF.

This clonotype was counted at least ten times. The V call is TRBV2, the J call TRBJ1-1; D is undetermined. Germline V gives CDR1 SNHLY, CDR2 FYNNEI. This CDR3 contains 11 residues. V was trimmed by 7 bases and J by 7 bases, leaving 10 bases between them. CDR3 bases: TGTGCCAGCATCACGGATGTTGAAGCTTTCTTT. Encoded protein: CASITDVEAFF.

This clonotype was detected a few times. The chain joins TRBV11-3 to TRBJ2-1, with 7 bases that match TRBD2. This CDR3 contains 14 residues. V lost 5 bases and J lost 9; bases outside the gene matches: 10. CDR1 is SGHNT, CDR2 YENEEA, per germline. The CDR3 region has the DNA TGTGCCAGCAGCCCTCCTCTAGCGGTCATTGAGCAGTTCTTC. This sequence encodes CASSPPLAVIEQFF. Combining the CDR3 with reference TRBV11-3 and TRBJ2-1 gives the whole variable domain EAGVVQSPRYKIIEKKQPVAFWCNPISGHNTLYWYLQNLGQGPELLIRYENEEAVDDSQLPKDRFSAERLKGVDSTLKIQPAELGDSAVYLCASSPPLAVIEQFFGPGTRLTVL.

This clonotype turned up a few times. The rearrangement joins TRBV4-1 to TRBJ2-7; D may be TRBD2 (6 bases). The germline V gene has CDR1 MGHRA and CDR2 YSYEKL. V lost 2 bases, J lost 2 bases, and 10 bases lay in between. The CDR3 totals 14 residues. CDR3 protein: CASSQSEGTYEQYF. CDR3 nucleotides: TGCGCCAGCAGCCAATCGGAGGGGACCTACGAGCAGTACTTC.

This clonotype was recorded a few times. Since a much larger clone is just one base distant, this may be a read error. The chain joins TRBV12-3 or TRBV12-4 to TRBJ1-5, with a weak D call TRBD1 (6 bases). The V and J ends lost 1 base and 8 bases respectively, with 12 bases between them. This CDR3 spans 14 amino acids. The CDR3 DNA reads TGTGCCAGCAGTTTAGTAGGGGGTCTCAAGCCCCAGCATTTT. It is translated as CASSLVGGLKPQHF.

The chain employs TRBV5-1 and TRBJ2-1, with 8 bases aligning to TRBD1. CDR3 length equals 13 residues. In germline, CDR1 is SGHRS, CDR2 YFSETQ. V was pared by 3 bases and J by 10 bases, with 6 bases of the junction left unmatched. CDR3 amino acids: CASSSSGGLEQFF. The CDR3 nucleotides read TGCGCCAGCAGCTCGTCAGGGGGCTTGGAGCAGTTCTTC.

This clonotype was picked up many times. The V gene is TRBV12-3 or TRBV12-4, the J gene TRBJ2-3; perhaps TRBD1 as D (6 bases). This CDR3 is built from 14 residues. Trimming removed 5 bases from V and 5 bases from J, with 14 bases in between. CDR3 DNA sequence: TGTGCCAGCAGTCTAGGGGGTTCGGGAGATACGCAGTATTTT. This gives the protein CASSLGGSGDTQYF.

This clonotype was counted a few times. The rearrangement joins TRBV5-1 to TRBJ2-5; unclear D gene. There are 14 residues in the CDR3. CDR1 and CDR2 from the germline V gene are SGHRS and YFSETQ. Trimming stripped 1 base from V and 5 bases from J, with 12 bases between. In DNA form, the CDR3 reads TGCGCCAGCAGCTTGTCTGGGTTTGGGGAGACCCAGTACTTC. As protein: CASSLSGFGETQYF.

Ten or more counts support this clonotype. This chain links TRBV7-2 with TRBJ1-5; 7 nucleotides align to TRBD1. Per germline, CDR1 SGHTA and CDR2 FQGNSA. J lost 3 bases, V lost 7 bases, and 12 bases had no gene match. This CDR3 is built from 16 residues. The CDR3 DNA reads TGTGCCAGCACCAAAACCGGGACAGTCCCCAATCAGCCCCAGCATTTT. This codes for CASTKTGTVPNQPQHF. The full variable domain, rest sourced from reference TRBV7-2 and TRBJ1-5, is GAGVSQSPSNKVTEKGKDVELRCDPISGHTALYWYRQSLGQGLEFLIYFQGNSAPDKSGLPSDRFSAERTGGSVSTLTIQRTQQEDSAVYLCASTKTGTVPNQPQHFGDGTRLSIL.

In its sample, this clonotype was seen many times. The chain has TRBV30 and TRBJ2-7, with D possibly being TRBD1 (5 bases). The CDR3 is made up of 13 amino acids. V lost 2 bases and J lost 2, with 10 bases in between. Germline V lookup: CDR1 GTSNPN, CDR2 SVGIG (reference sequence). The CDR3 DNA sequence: TGTGCCTGGAGTCGGACATATACCTACGAGCAGTACTTC. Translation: CAWSRTYTYEQYF.

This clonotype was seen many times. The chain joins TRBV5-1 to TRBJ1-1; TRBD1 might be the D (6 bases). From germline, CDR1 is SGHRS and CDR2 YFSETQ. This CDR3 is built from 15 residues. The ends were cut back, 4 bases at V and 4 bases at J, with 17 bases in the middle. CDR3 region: CASSLEGGMGTEAFF. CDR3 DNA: TGCGCCAGCAGCCTAGAAGGGGGAATGGGCACTGAAGCTTTCTTT.

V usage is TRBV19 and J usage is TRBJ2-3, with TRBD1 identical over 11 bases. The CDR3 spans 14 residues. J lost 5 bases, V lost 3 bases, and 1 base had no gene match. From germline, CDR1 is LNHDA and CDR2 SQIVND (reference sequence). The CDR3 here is CASSMGQGGDTQYF. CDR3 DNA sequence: TGTGCCAGTAGTATGGGACAGGGGGGAGATACGCAGTATTTT.

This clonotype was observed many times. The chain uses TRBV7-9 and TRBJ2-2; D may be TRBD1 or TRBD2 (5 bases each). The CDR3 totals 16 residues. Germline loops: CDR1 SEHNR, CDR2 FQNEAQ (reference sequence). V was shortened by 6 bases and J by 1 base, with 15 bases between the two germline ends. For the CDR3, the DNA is TGTGCCAGCAGGAACGAGGGTCAGGGGAACACCGGGGAGCTGTTTTTT. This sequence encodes CASRNEGQGNTGELFF.